This TCR beta chain comes out of a study of CD8+ T cells in alopecia areata. Collected material from alopecia areata patients comprised lesional scalp punch biopsies and peripheral blood. Germline-derived CDR1 and CDR2 are SEHNR and FQNEAQ (reference sequence). The V gene end was trimmed by 5 bases and the J gene end by 2 bases; junction bases not matched to a gene: 6. CDR3 length equals 14 residues. General observations from the study: Scalp sample data also include resident alphabeta T cells from normal skin. An increase in clonality over normal scalp was evident in lesional scalp, especially alopecia totalis/universalis.

Details on this clone: Its cognate antigen is unknown.

cDNA prepared by RNA extraction and subsequent reverse transcription served as the template for sequencing. TCRdb's copy holds only in-frame clones and misses some; the assay was immunoSEQ multiplex PCR. Of about 110,000 clones in the sample, approximately 50% were seen once. The sequence was collected from a human donor with alopecia areata. The chain combines TRBV7-9 with TRBJ2-7; 7 bases fit TRBD1. The specimen was NKG2D-low CD8+ T cells sorted from blood. CDR3 nucleotide sequence: TGTGCCAGCAGCCCTAGGGACAGTACCTACGAGCAGTACTTC. As protein: CASSPRDSTYEQYF.